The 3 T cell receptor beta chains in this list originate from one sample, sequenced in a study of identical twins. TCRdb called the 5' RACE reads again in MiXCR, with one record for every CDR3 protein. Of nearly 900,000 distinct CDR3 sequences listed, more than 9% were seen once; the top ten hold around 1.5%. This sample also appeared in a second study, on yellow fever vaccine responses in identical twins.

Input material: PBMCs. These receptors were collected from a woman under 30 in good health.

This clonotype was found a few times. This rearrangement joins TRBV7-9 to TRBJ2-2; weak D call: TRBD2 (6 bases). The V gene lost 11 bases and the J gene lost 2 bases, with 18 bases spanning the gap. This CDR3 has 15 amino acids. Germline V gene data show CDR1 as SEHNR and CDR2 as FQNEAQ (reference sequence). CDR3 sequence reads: CAHPRVAVNTGELFF. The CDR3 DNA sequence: TGTGCCCACCCCCGGGTAGCGGTAAACACCGGGGAGCTGTTTTTT.

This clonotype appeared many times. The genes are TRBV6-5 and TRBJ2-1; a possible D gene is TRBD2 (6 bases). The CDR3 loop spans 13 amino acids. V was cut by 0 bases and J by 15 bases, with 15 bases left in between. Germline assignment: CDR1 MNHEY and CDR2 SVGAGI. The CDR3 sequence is CASSYSTSSGGFF. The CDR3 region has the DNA TGTGCCAGCAGTTACTCGACTAGTAGTGGGGGGTTCTTC.

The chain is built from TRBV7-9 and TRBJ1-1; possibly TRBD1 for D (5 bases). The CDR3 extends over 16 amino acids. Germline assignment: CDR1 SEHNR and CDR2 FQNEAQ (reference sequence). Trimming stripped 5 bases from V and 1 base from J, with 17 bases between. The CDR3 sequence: CASSRGVGNPNTEAFF. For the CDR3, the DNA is TGTGCCAGCAGCCGGGGGGTCGGGAACCCGAACACTGAAGCTTTCTTT.